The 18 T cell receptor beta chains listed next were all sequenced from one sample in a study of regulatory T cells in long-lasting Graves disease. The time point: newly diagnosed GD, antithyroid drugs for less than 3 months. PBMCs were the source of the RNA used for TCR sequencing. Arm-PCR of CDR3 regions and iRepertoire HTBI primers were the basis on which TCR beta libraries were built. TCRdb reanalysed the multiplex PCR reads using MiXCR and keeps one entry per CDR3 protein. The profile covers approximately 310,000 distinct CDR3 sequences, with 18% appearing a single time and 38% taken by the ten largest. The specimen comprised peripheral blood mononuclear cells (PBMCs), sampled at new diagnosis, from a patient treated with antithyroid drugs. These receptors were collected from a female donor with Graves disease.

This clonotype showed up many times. CDR3 DNA sequence: TGTGCCAGTCACCGACAGGGGGGCCACAATGAGCAGTTCTTC. It encodes CASHRQGGHNEQFF. This chain connects TRBV12-3 or TRBV12-4 to TRBJ2-1; 9 bases align to TRBD1. The CDR3 loop spans 14 amino acids. The junction had 8 bases not matched to a gene; V was cut back by 9 bases and J by 5 bases.

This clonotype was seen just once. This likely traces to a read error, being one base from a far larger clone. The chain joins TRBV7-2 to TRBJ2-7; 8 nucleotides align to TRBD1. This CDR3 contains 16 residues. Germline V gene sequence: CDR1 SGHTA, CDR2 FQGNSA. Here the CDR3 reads CAGSLARTGPSYEQYF. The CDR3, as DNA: TGTGCCGGCAGCTTAGCCAGGACAGGGCCCTCCTACGAGCAGTACTTC.

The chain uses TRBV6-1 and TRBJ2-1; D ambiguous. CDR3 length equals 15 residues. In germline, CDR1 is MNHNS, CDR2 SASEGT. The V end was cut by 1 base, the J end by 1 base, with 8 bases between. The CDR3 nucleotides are TGTGCCAGCAGTGAAGTAGAGGATTCCTACAATGAGCAGTTCTTC. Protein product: CASSEVEDSYNEQFF.

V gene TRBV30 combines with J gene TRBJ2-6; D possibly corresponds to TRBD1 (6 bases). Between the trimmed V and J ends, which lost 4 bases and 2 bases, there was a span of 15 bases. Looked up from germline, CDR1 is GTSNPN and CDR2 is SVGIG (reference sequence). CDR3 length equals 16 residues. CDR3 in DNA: TGTGCCTGGACCACAGGGAGAGTAACTGGGGCCAACGTCCTGACTTTC. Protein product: CAWTTGRVTGANVLTF.

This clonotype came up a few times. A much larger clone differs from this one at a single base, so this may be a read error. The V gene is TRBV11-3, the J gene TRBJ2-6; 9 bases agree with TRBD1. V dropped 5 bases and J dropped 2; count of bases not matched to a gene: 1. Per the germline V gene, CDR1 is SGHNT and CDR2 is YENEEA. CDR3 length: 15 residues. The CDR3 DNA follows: TGTGCCAGCAGCCACAGGGGGCCTGGGGCCAACGTCCTGACTTTC. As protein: CASSHRGPGANVLTF.

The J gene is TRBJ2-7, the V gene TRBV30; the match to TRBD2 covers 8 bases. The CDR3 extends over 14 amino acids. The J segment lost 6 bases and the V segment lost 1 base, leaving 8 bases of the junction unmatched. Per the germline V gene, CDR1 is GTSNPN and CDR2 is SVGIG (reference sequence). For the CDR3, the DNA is TGTGCCTGGAGTGGGTCGGGAGGGCCGGCCGAGCAGTACTTC. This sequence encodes CAWSGSGGPAEQYF.

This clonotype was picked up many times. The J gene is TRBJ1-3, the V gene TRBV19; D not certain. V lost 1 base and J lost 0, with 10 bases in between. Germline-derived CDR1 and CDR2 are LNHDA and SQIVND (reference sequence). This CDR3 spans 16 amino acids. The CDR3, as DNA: TGTGCCAGTAGTATAGCCAGCGATGGCTCTGGAAACACCATATATTTT. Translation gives CASSIASDGSGNTIYF.

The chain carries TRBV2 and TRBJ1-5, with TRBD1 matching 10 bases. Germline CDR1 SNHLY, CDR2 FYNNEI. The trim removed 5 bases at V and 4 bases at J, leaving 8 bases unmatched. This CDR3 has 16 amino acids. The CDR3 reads CASSSTGGGGNQPQHF. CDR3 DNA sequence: TGTGCCAGCAGTTCGACAGGGGGCGGTGGGAATCAGCCCCAGCATTTT.

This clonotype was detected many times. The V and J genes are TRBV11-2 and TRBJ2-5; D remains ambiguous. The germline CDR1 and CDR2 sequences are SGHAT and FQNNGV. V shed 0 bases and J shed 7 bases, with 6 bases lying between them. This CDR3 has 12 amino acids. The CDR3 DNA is TGTGCCAGCAGCTTAGATCGCGGGACCCAGTACTTC. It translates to CASSLDRGTQYF.

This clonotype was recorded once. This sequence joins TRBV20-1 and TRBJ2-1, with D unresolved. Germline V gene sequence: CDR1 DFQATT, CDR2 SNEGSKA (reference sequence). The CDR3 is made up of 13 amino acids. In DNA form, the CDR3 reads TGCAGCTACGCCTCCAACTCCTACAATGAGCAGTTCTTC. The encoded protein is CSYASNSYNEQFF.

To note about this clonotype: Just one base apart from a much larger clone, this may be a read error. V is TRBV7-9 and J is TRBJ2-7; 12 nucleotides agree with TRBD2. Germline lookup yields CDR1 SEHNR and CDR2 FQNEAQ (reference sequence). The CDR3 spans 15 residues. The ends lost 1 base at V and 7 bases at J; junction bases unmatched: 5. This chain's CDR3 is CASSLVLAGGEEQYF. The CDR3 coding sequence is TGTGCCAGCAGCTTAGTACTAGCGGGAGGTGAGGAGCAGTACTTC.

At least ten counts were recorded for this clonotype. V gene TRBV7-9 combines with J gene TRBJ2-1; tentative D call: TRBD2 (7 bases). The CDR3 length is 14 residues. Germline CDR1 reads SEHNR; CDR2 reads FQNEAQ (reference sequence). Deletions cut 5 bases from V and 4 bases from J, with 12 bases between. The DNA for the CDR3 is TGTGCCAGCAGCGGGGGAGGGGGGTACAATGAGCAGTTCTTC. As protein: CASSGGGGYNEQFF.

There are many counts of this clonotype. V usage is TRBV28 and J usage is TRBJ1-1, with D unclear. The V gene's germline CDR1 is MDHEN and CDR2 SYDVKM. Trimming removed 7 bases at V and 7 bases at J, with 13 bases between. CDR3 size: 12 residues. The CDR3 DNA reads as TGTGCCAGCACCTTAAGGGAGGGTGAAGCTTTCTTT. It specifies CASTLREGEAFF.

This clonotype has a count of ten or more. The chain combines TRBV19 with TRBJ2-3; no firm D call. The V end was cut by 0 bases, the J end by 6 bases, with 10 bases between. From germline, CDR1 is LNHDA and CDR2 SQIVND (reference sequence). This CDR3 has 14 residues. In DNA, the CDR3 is TGTGCCAGTAGTATAGACCCCTGGGCGGATACGCAGTATTTT. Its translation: CASSIDPWADTQYF.

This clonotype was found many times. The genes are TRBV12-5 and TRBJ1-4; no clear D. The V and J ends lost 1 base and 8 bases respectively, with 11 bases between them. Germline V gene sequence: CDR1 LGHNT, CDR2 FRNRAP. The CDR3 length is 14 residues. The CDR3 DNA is TGTGCTAGTGGTTTGGGGACTTACGGAGAAAAACTGTTTTTT. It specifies CASGLGTYGEKLFF.

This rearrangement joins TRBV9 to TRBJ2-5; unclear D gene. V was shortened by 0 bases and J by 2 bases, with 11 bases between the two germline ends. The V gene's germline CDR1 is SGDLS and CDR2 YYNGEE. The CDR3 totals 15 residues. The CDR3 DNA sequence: TGTGCCAGCAGCGTAGCCCTGACCTCTCAAGAGACCCAGTACTTC. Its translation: CASSVALTSQETQYF.

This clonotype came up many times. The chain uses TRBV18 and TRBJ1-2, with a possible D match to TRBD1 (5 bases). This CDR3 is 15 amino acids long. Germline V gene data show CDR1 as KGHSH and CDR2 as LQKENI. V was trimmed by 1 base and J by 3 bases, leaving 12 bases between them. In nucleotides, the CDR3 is TGTGCCAGCTCACCACTCTCAGGGTCATACTATGGCTACACCTTC. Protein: CASSPLSGSYYGYTF.

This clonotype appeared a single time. CDR3: CASSYVSSGSWKTQYF. CDR3 DNA sequence: TGTGCCAGCAGTTACGTGTCTAGCGGGAGTTGGAAGACCCAGTACTTC. V and J are TRBV6-5 and TRBJ2-5; 10 nucleotides match TRBD2. J gave up 6 bases and V 2 bases, and 9 bases lay outside the gene matches. CDR3 length: 16 residues. Germline V lookup: CDR1 MNHEY, CDR2 SVGAGI.